The 23 T cell receptor beta chains presented below share a single source sample, sequenced in a study of shared clonotypes between healthy human individuals. Repertoires were generated with immunoSEQ multiplex PCR, while TCRdb's copy carries only in-frame clones and drops some. The table lists 450,000 to 500,000 clones, approximately 81% of them singletons. Sequences were obtained from PBMCs. The receptor source for this set is a middle-aged woman in good health. Some clones in this sample may be carry-over from other donors' samples.

The chain combines TRBV2 with TRBJ2-7; 11 nucleotides match TRBD1. The CDR3 length is 13 residues. Germline V gene lookup returns CDR1 SNHLY and CDR2 FYNNEI. V lost 10 bases to trimming and J lost 6 bases; unmatched junction nucleotides: 8. DNA for the CDR3: TGTGCCACCAAGGGACAGGGGGGGGTCGAGCAGTACTTC. The encoded protein is CATKGQGGVEQYF.

The chain is built from TRBV29-1 and TRBJ2-1, with D possibly matching TRBD2 (5 bases). This CDR3 is built from 15 residues. CDR1 SQVTM and CDR2 ANQGSEA come from the germline V gene. The V and J ends lost 7 bases and 7 bases respectively, with 23 bases between them. The CDR3 nucleotides read TGCAGCGCCAACGACGAAGCGGCCCTAGGGAATGAGCAGTTCTTC. This gives the protein CSANDEAALGNEQFF.

This clone was counted at least ten times. The DNA for the CDR3 is TGTGCCAGCAGTACCTACAGGGGTGGGTCCTACGAGCAGTACTTC. Its translation: CASSTYRGGSYEQYF. The genes are TRBV6-6 and TRBJ2-5; 7 bases are shared with TRBD1. The DNA end is more similar to TRBJ2-7, so the J call may be wrong. This CDR3 contains 15 residues. Germline CDR1 MNHNY, CDR2 SVGAGI (reference sequence).

The J gene is TRBJ1-4, the V gene TRBV18; D is possibly TRBD1 (5 bases). The germline gives CDR1 KGHSH, CDR2 LQKENI. V was cut by 0 bases and J by 5 bases, with 13 bases left in between. This CDR3 region has 16 residues. CDR3 protein: CASSPPGTGGNEKLFF. CDR3 bases: TGTGCCAGCTCACCACCAGGGACCGGAGGGAATGAAAAACTGTTTTTT.

The chain has TRBV11-2 and TRBJ2-5; 10 bases agree with TRBD1. CDR1 SGHAT and CDR2 FQNNGV come from the germline V gene. The CDR3 spans 13 residues. J gave up 5 bases and V 5 bases, and 2 bases lay outside the gene matches. The CDR3 is CASSPGQGETQYF. CDR3 sequence (DNA): TGTGCCAGCAGCCCGGGACAGGGGGAGACCCAGTACTTC.

The V gene is TRBV10-2, the J gene TRBJ1-5; D may be TRBD1 (5 bases). The CDR3 consists of 15 residues. Germline assignment: CDR1 WSHSY and CDR2 SAAADI. V was shortened by 6 bases and J by 5 bases, with 17 bases between the two germline ends. The CDR3 sequence: CASSTGLNEYQPQHF. The DNA for the CDR3 is TGCGCCAGCAGCACAGGTCTAAATGAGTATCAGCCCCAGCATTTT.

The V and J genes are TRBV13 and TRBJ2-2; the match to TRBD2 covers 9 bases. The ends lost 3 bases at V and 5 bases at J; junction bases unmatched: 13. The CDR3 is 18 amino acids. The germline CDR1 and CDR2 sequences are PRHDT and FYEKMQ (reference sequence). CDR3 DNA sequence: TGTGCCAGCAGCTTGCCCCACGGCGGGAGGGCCGGTACCGGGGAGCTGTTTTTT. This sequence encodes CASSLPHGGRAGTGELFF.

The J gene is TRBJ2-7, the V gene TRBV11-3; perhaps TRBD2 as D (6 bases). Per the germline V gene, CDR1 is SGHNT and CDR2 is YENEEA. The CDR3 is 11 residues long. The V end lost 5 bases, the J end lost 4 bases, and 6 bases lay between the germline ends. CDR3 amino acids: CASSAGYEQYF. The CDR3 DNA follows: TGTGCCAGCAGCGCGGGGTACGAGCAGTACTTC.

The count of this clone is one. A read error is the likely source, as a far larger clone sits one nucleotide away. Other DNA variants within this sample encode the same CDR3. V is TRBV6-6 and J is TRBJ2-7, with 7 positions matching TRBD1. Unmatched junction bases numbered 5, after V lost 6 bases and J lost 0 bases. Germline V CDR1 and CDR2: MNHNY, SVGAGI (reference sequence). This CDR3 has 14 amino acids. The CDR3 DNA reads TGTGCCAGCAGCTCACAGGGGAGCTCCTACGAGCAGTACTTC. This sequence encodes CASSSQGSSYEQYF.

The J gene is TRBJ2-1, the V gene TRBV4-2; TRBD1 or TRBD2 may be the D gene (5 bases each). Trimming took off 3 bases at V and 0 bases at J, with 12 bases between the two ends. The CDR3 totals 16 residues. In germline, CDR1 is LGHNA, CDR2 YNFKEQ. CDR3 loop: CASSQGDPSSYNEQFF. CDR3 bases: TGTGCCAGCAGCCAGGGGGACCCGAGCTCCTACAATGAGCAGTTCTTC.

In the case of this clone: One base away lies a much larger clone, so this may be a sequencing read error. The chain uses TRBV28 and TRBJ2-7; D could derive from TRBD1 or TRBD2 (6 bases each). CDR1 is MDHEN, CDR2 SYDVKM, per germline. The CDR3 runs to 13 residues. For the CDR3, the DNA is TGTGCCAGCAGCCGGGGGCGCTCCTACGAGCGGTACTTC. Protein sequence: CASSRGRSYERYF.

J is TRBJ1-5 and V is TRBV2; perhaps TRBD1 as D (5 bases). CDR1 and CDR2 (germline): SNHLY, FYNNEI. CDR3 size: 15 residues. V lost 5 bases to trimming and J lost 2 bases, with 13 bases between them. CDR3 sequence: CASSPQGGGNQPQHF. CDR3 nucleotide sequence: TGTGCCAGCAGTCCTCAGGGCGGGGGCAATCAGCCCCAGCATTTT.

The chain employs TRBV7-2 and TRBJ1-1, with 7 bases aligning to TRBD1. Germline V gives CDR1 SGHTA, CDR2 FQGNSA. The ends lost 3 bases at V and 3 bases at J; junction bases unmatched: 4. The CDR3 totals 14 residues. CDR3 DNA: TGTGCCAGCAGCTTCCAACAGGGGTACACTGAAGCTTTCTTT. Its protein product is CASSFQQGYTEAFF.

This sequence joins TRBV7-8 and TRBJ1-5; D possibly corresponds to TRBD1 (5 bases). Germline V gene data show CDR1 as SGHVS and CDR2 as FQNEAQ. The CDR3 runs to 15 residues. With 3 bases removed from V and 4 bases from J, the gap between germline ends came to 13 bases. The CDR3, as DNA: TGTGCCAGCAGCTTCCCGGCAGGGCCAAATCAGCCCCAGCATTTT. Translated, it gives CASSFPAGPNQPQHF.

This clone was detected once. This likely reflects a read error, since a far larger clone is one base away. Other DNA variants within this sample encode the same CDR3. This chain uses TRBV6-1 with TRBJ1-5; 8 positions match TRBD1. This CDR3 is built from 16 residues. Germline V lookup: CDR1 MNHNS, CDR2 SASEGT. The CDR3 nucleotides read TGTGCCAGCAGTGAATGGGGGACAGGCAGCAATCAGCCACAGCATTTT. Protein: CASSEWGTGSNQPQHF.

The rearrangement links TRBV5-4 to TRBJ2-7; D not certain. The germline V and J ends were trimmed by 0 bases and 7 bases, with 8 bases remaining between them. CDR3 length equals 12 residues. Germline V gene sequence: CDR1 SGHNT, CDR2 YYREEE (reference sequence). CDR3 region: CASSLDALEQYF. The DNA for the CDR3 is TGTGCCAGCAGCTTGGACGCCTTGGAGCAGTACTTC.

Comments on this clone: This clone may be a read error of a much larger clone one base away. The chain recombines TRBV7-3 with TRBJ2-2; D gene uncertain. CDR1 is SGHTA, CDR2 FQGTGA, per germline. Trimming shortened V by 1 base and J by 5 bases, and 5 bases separated the two germline ends. The CDR3 is 13 residues long. The CDR3 DNA follows: TGTGCCAGCAGCTTAAGTCCTACCGGGGAGCTGTTTTTT. This encodes CASSLSPTGELFF. Full variable domain (missing parts from reference TRBV7-3 and TRBJ2-2): GAGVSQTPSNKVTEKGKYVELRCDPISGHTALYWYRQSLGQGPEFLIYFQGTGAADDSGLPNDRFFAVRPEGSVSTLKIQRTERGDSAVYLCASSLSPTGELFFGEGSRLTVL.

CDR3 DNA: TGTGCCAGCAGTGACCCCAGCGGAGCCAAAAACATTCAGTACTTC. Encoded protein: CASSDPSGAKNIQYF. J is TRBJ2-4 and V is TRBV28; D may be TRBD2 (5 bases). V lost 5 bases to trimming and J lost 0 bases, with 11 bases between them. Looked up from germline, CDR1 is MDHEN and CDR2 is SYDVKM. This CDR3 has 15 amino acids. Complete variable domain (other parts from reference TRBV28 and TRBJ2-4): DVKVTQSSRYLVKRTGEKVFLECVQDMDHENMFWYRQDPGLGLRLIYFSYDVKMKEKGDIPEGYSVSREKKERFSLILESASTNQTSMYLCASSDPSGAKNIQYFGAGTRLSVL.

The chain has TRBV5-4 and TRBJ1-4; TRBD1 agrees at 8 bases. J was trimmed by 7 bases and V by 2 bases; bases with no gene match: 7. The CDR3 covers 15 residues. Germline V lookup: CDR1 SGHNT, CDR2 YYREEE (reference sequence). CDR3 in DNA: TGTGCCAGCAGCTTTGAGGGACAGGCAACTGAAAAACTGTTTTTT. Its protein product is CASSFEGQATEKLFF.

V and J are TRBV6-1 and TRBJ2-7; D not certain. The CDR3 has 13 residues. Trimming took 2 bases from V and 9 from J, leaving 14 bases between them. CDR1 and CDR2 from the germline V gene are MNHNS and SASEGT. The CDR3 spells CASSESGIIGQYF. CDR3 nucleotide sequence: TGTGCCAGCAGTGAATCCGGAATAATAGGGCAGTACTTC.

Concerning this clone: One base away lies a much larger clone, so this may be a sequencing read error. The rearrangement uses TRBV19 and TRBJ1-2, with 9 positions matching TRBD1. Germline CDR1 is LNHDA and CDR2 is SQIVND (reference sequence). The CDR3 runs 18 residues. After removal of 4 bases from V and 4 bases from J, the junction contained 16 bases not matched to a gene. The CDR3 nucleotides are TGTGCCAGTAGTAATACCCTGGACAGGGGACGACGGGGCTATGGCTACACCTTC. Its translation is CASSNTLDRGRRGYGYTF.

Turning to this clone: A read error likely explains this, since a far larger clone differs by one base. V gene TRBV7-2 combines with J gene TRBJ2-1; 8 nucleotides match TRBD1. The CDR3 contains 15 residues. Germline CDR1 and CDR2: SGHTA and FQGNSA. The CDR3 loop reads CASSDRDRLGNGQFF. The CDR3 nucleotides are TGTGCCAGCAGCGACCGGGACAGGTTGGGCAATGGGCAGTTCTTC.

The chain recombines TRBV18 with TRBJ2-5; D remains unclear. V lost 2 bases and J lost 4, with 8 bases in between. This CDR3 region has 13 residues. Germline assignment: CDR1 KGHSH and CDR2 LQKENI. The CDR3 DNA reads as TGTGCCAGCTCACCAGAGGCTGGAGAGACCCAGTACTTC. Translating gives CASSPEAGETQYF.